The sequence of this T cell receptor (beta chain) was determined in a study of blood T cell repertoires in COVID-19. Study at large: The study drew acute and convalescent COVID-19 samples from the United States, Italy and Spain. T cells, B-cell-depleted T cells, or PBMCs supplied cDNA or gDNA.

This clone was seen a few times. Within the sample, other DNA sequences also encode this same CDR3. V gave up 2 bases and J gave up 2 bases; unmatched junction bases: 2. The CDR3 runs 14 residues. CDR1 SGHNT and CDR2 YYREEE come from the germline V gene (reference sequence). As processed by the authors: The assay estimated nucleated cells by amplifying reference gene primers. TCRdb's copy holds only in-frame clones and misses some; the assay was immunoSEQ multiplex PCR. V, J and clone size were drawn from that table, and D and trimming were deduced from the DNA. The table includes approximately 66,000 clones, about nine tenths detected once.

The sequenced sample was peripheral blood. This receptor was obtained from a man in his sixties with acute or convalescent COVID-19. The chain is built from TRBV5-4 and TRBJ2-5; TRBD1 matches at 8 bases. The CDR3 sequence: CASSFGQGQETQYF. For the CDR3, the DNA is TGTGCCAGCAGCTTCGGACAGGGACAAGAGACCCAGTACTTC.